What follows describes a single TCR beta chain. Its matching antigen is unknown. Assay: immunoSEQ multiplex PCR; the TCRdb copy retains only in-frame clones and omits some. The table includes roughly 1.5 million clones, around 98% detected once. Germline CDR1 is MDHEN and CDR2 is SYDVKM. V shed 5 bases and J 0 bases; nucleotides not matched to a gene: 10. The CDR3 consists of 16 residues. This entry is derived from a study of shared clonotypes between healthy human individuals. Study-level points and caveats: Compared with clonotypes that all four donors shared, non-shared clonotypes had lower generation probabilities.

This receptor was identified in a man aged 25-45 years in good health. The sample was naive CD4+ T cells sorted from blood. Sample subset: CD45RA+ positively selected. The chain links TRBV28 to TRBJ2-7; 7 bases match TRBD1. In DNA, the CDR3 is TGTGCCAGCAGTCGTATTGGACAGGCGAGCTCCTACGAGCAGTACTTC. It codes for CASSRIGQASSYEQYF.